This TCR beta chain was identified during a study of post-analysis software for immune sequencing data. Study findings and constraints: Compared with controls, patients had more of five TRBV segments, including TRBV5-6, TRBV5-1 and TRBV20-1. Multiple sclerosis patients showed significantly lower normalized Chao1 diversity than controls did.

Unique molecular identifiers were carried by the TCR beta cDNA libraries. TCRdb analysed the PCR reads with MiXCR anew, one entry per CDR3 protein. The sample carries approximately 440,000 distinct CDR3 sequences, 40% to 55% recorded once. The germline gives CDR1 MNHEY, CDR2 SMNVEV (reference sequence). CDR3 size: 15 residues. The count of this clonotype is one. Its specificity is unknown. One end of the junction varies from germline; a read error may be responsible. The chain couples TRBV27 to TRBJ2-1, with D perhaps TRBD1 or TRBD2 (6 bases each). The sequencing input was blood. The receptor was derived from a girl between 10 and 17 years old with multiple sclerosis. The CDR3 DNA sequence: TGTACCAGCAGTTTATCGGGGGACAAGGCCCGGGGGCAGTTCTTC. It codes for CTSSLSGDKARGQFF.